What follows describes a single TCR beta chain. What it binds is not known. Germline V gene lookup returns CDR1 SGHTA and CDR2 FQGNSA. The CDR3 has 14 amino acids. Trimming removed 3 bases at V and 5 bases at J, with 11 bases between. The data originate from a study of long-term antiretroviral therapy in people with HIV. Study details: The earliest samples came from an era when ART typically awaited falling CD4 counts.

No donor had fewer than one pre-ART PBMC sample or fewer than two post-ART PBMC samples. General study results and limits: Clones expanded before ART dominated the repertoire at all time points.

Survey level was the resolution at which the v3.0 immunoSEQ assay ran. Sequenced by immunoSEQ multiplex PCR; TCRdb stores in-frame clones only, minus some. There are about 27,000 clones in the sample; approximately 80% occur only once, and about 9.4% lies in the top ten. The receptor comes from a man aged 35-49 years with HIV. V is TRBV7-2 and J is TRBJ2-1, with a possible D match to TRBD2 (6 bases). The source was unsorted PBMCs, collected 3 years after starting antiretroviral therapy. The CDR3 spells CASSLEGGNNEQFF. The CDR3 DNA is TGTGCCAGCAGCTTGGAGGGTGGGAACAATGAGCAGTTCTTC.